Ten or more counts support the clone carrying this TCR beta chain. The sample comes from a study of T-cell memory formation after mild COVID-19. One entry per CDR3 protein, called by TCRdb with MiXCR from the 5' RACE reads. The data contain around 450,000 distinct CDR3 sequences, about 19% of them seen just once; the ten biggest clones take up approximately 8.4%. Trimming pared 3 bases from V and 1 base from J, leaving 17 bases between. The CDR3 spans 16 residues. Germline CDR1 DFQATT, CDR2 SNEGSKA (reference sequence). This TCR was recovered from an adult woman who had mild COVID-19 (a few samples of this study predate the infection). Cell type and time point are not known. The chain employs TRBV20-1 and TRBJ2-3; weak D call: TRBD1 (5 bases). Material for sequencing was PBMCs or a T cell subset sorted from them (not recorded which). This CDR3 reads CSASNRLTQGTDTQYF. The CDR3 DNA reads as TGCAGTGCTAGTAACAGGCTTACCCAGGGCACAGATACGCAGTATTTT.